This T cell receptor beta chain is from a study of blood T cell repertoires in COVID-19. Whole-study context: COVID-19 samples collected from the United States, Italy and Spain covered acute and convalescent phases. Nucleic acid was either cDNA or gDNA, and it came from T cells, B-cell-depleted T cells, or PBMCs.

The CDR3 covers 13 residues. After removal of 3 bases from V and 5 bases from J, the junction contained 3 bases not matched to a gene. Germline V gene lookup returns CDR1 MNHEY and CDR2 SMNVEV (reference sequence). Assay: immunoSEQ multiplex PCR; the TCRdb copy retains only in-frame clones and omits some. The table lists 55,000 to 80,000 clones, nearly 90% of them singletons, with approximately 10% in the top ten. Sequencing was performed on peripheral blood. The receptor was derived from an elderly man with acute or convalescent COVID-19. The V call is TRBV27, the J call TRBJ1-2; 7 bases are shared with TRBD1. CDR3 sequence reads: CASSFARGYGYTF. CDR3 DNA sequence: TGTGCCAGCAGTTTTGCCAGGGGGTATGGCTACACCTTC.